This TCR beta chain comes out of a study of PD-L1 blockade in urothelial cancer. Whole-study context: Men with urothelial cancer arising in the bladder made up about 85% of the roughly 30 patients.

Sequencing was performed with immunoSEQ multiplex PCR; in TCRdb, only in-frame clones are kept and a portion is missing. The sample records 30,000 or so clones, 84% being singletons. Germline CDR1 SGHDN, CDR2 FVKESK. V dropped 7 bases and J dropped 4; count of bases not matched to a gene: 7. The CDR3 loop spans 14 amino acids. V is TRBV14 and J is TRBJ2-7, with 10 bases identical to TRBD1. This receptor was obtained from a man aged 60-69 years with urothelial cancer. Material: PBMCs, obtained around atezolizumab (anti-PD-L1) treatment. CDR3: CASTGSGQGYEQYF. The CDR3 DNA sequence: TGTGCCAGCACGGGATCGGGACAGGGGTACGAGCAGTACTTC.